These 9 T cell receptor beta chains were all obtained from the same sample, sequenced in a study of blood T cell repertoires in COVID-19. The repertoire was sequenced with immunoSEQ multiplex PCR; TCRdb's copy has only in-frame clones and lacks some. The data contain roughly 260,000 clones, around 86% of them singletons. The sequenced sample consisted of PBMCs or T cells enriched from blood (not recorded which). These receptors were obtained from a woman younger than 30 who had recovered from COVID-19.

This chain links TRBV2 with TRBJ2-1, with 7 bases that match TRBD2. V gave up 6 bases and J gave up 4 bases; unmatched junction bases: 15. CDR1 is SNHLY and CDR2 is FYNNEI in the germline V gene. This CDR3 has 17 amino acids. The CDR3 DNA follows: TGTGCCAGCAGGACCCTGGCTAGCGGAGCCAAATACAATGAGCAGTTCTTC. It is translated as CASRTLASGAKYNEQFF.

The chain is built from TRBV9 and TRBJ1-3, with a tentative D call TRBD1 (6 bases). The CDR3 sequence is 16 residues long. Trimming shortened V by 3 bases and J by 2 bases, and 15 bases separated the two germline ends. Looked up from germline, CDR1 is SGDLS and CDR2 is YYNGEE. Here the CDR3 reads CASSAGTGTTGNTIYF. CDR3 coding DNA: TGTGCCAGCAGCGCCGGAACCGGGACAACTGGAAACACCATATATTTT. The full variable domain, completed using reference TRBV9 and TRBJ1-3, is DSGVTQTPKHLITATGQRVTLRCSPRSGDLSVYWYQQSLDQGLQFLIQYYNGEERAKGNILERFSAQQFPDLHSELNLSSLELGDSALYFCASSAGTGTTGNTIYFGEGSWLTVV.

This rearrangement joins TRBV3-1 (or the pseudogene TRBV3-2) to TRBJ2-5, with D uncertain. Germline V gene sequence: CDR1 LGHDT, CDR2 YNNKEL (reference sequence). This CDR3 spans 14 amino acids. Between the trimmed V and J ends, which lost 4 bases and 1 base, there was a span of 10 bases. In nucleotides, the CDR3 is TGTGCCAGCAGCCCTCTCGGCGGCCAAGAGACCCAGTACTTC. This translates into CASSPLGGQETQYF.

CDR3 nucleotides: TGTGCCAGCAGCCAAGGACCCACGGGGACTTGGGACACTGAAGCTTTCTTT. Protein product: CASSQGPTGTWDTEAFF. This chain connects TRBV3-1 (or the pseudogene TRBV3-2) to TRBJ1-1; tentatively, D is TRBD1 (5 bases). Germline CDR1 and CDR2: LGHDT and YNNKEL (reference sequence). Trimming shortened V by 1 base and J by 3 bases, and 18 bases separated the two germline ends. The CDR3 extends over 17 amino acids.

The rearrangement uses TRBV7-9 and TRBJ1-6; D is possibly TRBD1 (6 bases). The CDR3 sequence is 13 residues long. The germline V gene encodes CDR1 SEHNR and CDR2 FQNEAQ (reference sequence). Trimming removed 6 bases at V and 8 bases at J, with 11 bases between. For the CDR3, the DNA is TGTGCCAGCAGACAGGGTGCAGATTCACCCCTCCACTTT. It is translated as CASRQGADSPLHF.

This CDR3 is CASSSTSVSSYNEQFF. CDR3 nucleotide sequence: TGTGCCAGCAGCTCTACTAGCGTGAGCTCCTACAATGAGCAGTTCTTC. This rearrangement joins TRBV7-6 to TRBJ2-1; TRBD2 agrees at 7 bases. With 4 bases clipped from V and 0 bases from J, the junction kept 6 bases outside the gene matches. This CDR3 spans 16 amino acids. The germline V gene has CDR1 SGHVS and CDR2 FNYEAQ.

This chain connects TRBV30 to TRBJ1-5, with 9 bases identical to TRBD1. The CDR3 covers 16 residues. Germline-derived CDR1 and CDR2 are GTSNPN and SVGIG (reference sequence). V lost 4 bases and J lost 0; bases outside the gene matches: 7. The CDR3 spells CAWTGQGKGSNQPQHF. DNA of the CDR3: TGTGCCTGGACGGGACAGGGTAAGGGTAGCAATCAGCCCCAGCATTTT.

The V call is TRBV19, the J call TRBJ1-2, with D maybe TRBD1 (6 bases). Deletions cut 3 bases from V and 5 bases from J, with 16 bases between. The germline CDR1 and CDR2 sequences are LNHDA and SQIVND (reference sequence). The CDR3 spans 15 residues. The CDR3 loop reads CASSILPRQEYGYTF. CDR3 coding DNA: TGTGCCAGTAGTATCCTCCCTCGACAGGAGTATGGCTACACCTTC.

The gene calls are TRBV5-8 and TRBJ1-5; D perhaps matches TRBD1 (5 bases). CDR1 and CDR2 (germline): SGHTS, YDEGEE. There are 14 residues in the CDR3. Trimming cost V 1 base and J 7 bases, with 12 bases left between them. CDR3 protein: CASSLHPGRQPQHF. DNA for the CDR3: TGTGCCAGCAGCTTGCATCCAGGGCGACAGCCCCAGCATTTT.